This record covers a single T cell receptor beta chain. Antigen: not known. The data were obtained in a study of PD-1 blockade in mismatch repair-deficient tumors. Study background: All were previously treated, progressing patients with some twelve mismatch repair-deficient cancer types.

This CDR3 comprises 17 residues. The germline gives CDR1 LGHNA, CDR2 YNFKEQ. The V and J ends lost 2 bases and 10 bases, in that order; junction bases with no gene match: 15. General study points: Tumor-resident clones, often undetectable pretreatment in blood, expanded then contracted after pembrolizumab.

Produced via immunoSEQ multiplex PCR; TCRdb's table is partial and in-frame only. Of about 15,000 clones in the sample, almost 85% were seen once. TCR sequencing covered a few patients who responded to pembrolizumab. The V call is TRBV4-2, the J call TRBJ2-1, with 9 bases lining up with TRBD1. This TCR came from an adult with mismatch repair-deficient cancer. The sequencing used PBMCs, collected before pembrolizumab treatment. The CDR3 sequence is CASSQWLDRGATHEQFF. In DNA form, the CDR3 reads TGTGCCAGCAGCCAATGGCTAGACAGGGGGGCCACACACGAGCAGTTCTTC.